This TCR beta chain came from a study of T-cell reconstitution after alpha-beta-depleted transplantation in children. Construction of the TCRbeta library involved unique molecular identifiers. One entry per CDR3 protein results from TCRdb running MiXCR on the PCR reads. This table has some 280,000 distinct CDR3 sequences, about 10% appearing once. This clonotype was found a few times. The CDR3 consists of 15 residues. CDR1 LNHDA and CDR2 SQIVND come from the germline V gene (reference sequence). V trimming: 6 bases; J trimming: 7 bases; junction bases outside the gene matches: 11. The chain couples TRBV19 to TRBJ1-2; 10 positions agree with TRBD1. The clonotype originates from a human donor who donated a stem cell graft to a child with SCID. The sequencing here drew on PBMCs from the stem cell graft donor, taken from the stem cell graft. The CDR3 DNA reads TGTGCCAGTAGATACCGGGACAGGGGACTGGGTGGCTACACCTTC. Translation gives CASRYRDRGLGGYTF.